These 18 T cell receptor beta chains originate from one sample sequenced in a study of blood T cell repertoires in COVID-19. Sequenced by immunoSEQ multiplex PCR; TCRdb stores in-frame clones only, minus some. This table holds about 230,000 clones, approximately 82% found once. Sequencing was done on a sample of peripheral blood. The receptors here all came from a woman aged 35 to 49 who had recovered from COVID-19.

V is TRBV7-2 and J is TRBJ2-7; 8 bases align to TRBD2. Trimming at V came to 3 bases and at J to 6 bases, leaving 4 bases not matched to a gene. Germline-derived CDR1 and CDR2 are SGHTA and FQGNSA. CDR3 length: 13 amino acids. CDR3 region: CASSLGLVGEQYF. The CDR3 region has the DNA TGTGCCAGCAGCTTGGGACTAGTGGGCGAGCAGTACTTC.

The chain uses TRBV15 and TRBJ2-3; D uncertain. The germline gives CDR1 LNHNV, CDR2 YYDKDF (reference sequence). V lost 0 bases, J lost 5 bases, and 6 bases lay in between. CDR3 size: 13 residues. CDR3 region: CATSRERRDTQYF. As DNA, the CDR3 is TGTGCCACCAGCAGAGAACGGAGAGATACGCAGTATTTT.

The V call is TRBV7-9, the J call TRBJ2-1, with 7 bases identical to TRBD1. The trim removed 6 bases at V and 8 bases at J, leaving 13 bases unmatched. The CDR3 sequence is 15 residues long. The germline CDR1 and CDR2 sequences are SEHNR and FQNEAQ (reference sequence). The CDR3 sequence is CASSPGQVRYDEQFF. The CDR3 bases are TGTGCCAGCAGTCCTGGACAGGTTCGGTATGATGAGCAGTTCTTC.

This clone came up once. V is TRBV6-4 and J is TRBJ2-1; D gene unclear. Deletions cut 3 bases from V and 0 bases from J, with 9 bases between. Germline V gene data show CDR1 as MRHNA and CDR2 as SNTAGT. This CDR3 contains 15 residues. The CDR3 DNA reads TGTGCCAGCAGTGAGACAATAAGCTCCTACAATGAGCAGTTCTTC. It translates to CASSETISSYNEQFF.

The CDR3 here is CASSLFLAGGHDEQFF. CDR3 nucleotides: TGCGCCAGCAGCTTGTTCCTAGCGGGGGGGCACGATGAGCAGTTCTTC. The rearrangement uses TRBV5-1 and TRBJ2-1; 12 bases align to TRBD2. V shed 1 base, J shed 8 bases, and the junction held 7 bases outside the gene matches. CDR3 length equals 16 residues. The germline CDR1 and CDR2 sequences are SGHRS and YFSETQ.

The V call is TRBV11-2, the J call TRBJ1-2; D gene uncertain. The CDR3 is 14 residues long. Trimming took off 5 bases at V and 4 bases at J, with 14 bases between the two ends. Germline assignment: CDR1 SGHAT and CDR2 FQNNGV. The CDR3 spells CASSPEPPSYGYTF. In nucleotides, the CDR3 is TGTGCCAGCAGCCCAGAACCCCCATCCTATGGCTACACCTTC.

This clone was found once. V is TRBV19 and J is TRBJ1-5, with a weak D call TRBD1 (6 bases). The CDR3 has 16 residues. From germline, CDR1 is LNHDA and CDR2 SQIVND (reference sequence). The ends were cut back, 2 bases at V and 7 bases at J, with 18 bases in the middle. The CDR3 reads CASSIPAGGGGQPQHF. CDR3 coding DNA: TGTGCCAGTAGTATACCCGCGGGAGGGGGAGGCCAGCCCCAGCATTTT. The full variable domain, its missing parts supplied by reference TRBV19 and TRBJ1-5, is DGGITQSPKYLFRKEGQNVTLSCEQNLNHDAMYWYRQDPGQGLRLIYYSQIVNDFQKGDIAEGYSVSREKKESFPLTVTSAQKNPTAFYLCASSIPAGGGGQPQHFGDGTRLSIL.

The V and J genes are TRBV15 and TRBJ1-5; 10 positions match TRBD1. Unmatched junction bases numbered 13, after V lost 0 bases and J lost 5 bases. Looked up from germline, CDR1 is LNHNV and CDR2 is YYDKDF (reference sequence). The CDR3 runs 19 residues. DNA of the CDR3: TGTGCCACCAGCAGAGATAAGGACAGGGGGATTACGGGACATCAGCCCCAGCATTTT. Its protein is CATSRDKDRGITGHQPQHF. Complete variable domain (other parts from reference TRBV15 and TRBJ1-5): DAMVIQNPRYQVTQFGKPVTLSCSQTLNHNVMYWYQQKSSQAPKLLFHYYDKDFNNEADTPDNFQSRRPNTSFCFLDIRSPGLGDTAMYLCATSRDKDRGITGHQPQHFGDGTRLSIL.

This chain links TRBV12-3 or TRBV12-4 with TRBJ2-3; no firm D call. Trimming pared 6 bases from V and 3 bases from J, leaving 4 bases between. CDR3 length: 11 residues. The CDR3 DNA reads TGTGCCAGCAGCTCTACAGATACGCAGTATTTT. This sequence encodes CASSSTDTQYF.

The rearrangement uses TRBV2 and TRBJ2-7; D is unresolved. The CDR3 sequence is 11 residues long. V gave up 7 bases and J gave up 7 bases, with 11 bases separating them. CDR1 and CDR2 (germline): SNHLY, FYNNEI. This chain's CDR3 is CASILLGEQYF. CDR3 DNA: TGTGCCAGCATCCTCCTCGGGGAGCAGTACTTC.

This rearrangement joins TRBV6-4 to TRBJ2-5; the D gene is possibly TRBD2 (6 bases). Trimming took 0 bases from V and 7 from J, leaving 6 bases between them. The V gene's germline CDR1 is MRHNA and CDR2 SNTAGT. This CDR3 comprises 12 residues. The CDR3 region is CASSDSGGTQYF. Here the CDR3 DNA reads TGTGCCAGCAGTGACTCGGGGGGGACCCAGTACTTC.

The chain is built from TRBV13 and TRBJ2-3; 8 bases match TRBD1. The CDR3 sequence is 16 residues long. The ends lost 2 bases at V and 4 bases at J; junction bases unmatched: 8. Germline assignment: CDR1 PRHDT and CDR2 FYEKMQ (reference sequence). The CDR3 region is CASSLLQGGAADTQYF. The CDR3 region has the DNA TGTGCCAGCAGCTTACTACAGGGGGGCGCCGCAGATACGCAGTATTTT.

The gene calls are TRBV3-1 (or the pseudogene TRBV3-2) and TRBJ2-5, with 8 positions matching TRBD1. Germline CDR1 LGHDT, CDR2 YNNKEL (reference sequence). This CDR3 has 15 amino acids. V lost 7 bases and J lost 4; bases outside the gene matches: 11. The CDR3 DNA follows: TGTGCCAGCACCTCAGGACAGGGTAGGCCAGAGACCCAGTACTTC. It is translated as CASTSGQGRPETQYF.

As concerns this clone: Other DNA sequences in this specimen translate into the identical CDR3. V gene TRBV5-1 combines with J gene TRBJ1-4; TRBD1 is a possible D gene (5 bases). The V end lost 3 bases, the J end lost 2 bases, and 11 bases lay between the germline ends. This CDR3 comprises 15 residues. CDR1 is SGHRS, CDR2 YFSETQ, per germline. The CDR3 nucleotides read TGCGCCAGCAGCTCAACAGGAGCGACTAATGAAAAACTGTTTTTT. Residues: CASSSTGATNEKLFF.

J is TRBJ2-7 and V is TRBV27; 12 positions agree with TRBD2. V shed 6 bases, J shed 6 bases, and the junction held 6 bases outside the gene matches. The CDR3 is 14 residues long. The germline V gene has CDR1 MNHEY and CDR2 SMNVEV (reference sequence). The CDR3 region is CASRRLAGDIEQYF. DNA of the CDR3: TGTGCCAGCAGACGACTAGCGGGGGATATCGAGCAGTACTTC.

CDR3 nucleotide sequence: TGTGCCAGCAGCCTACCCATCCGACTAGCGCCGTACAATGAGCAGTTCTTC. Protein product: CASSLPIRLAPYNEQFF. The J gene is TRBJ2-1, the V gene TRBV7-9; 8 bases are a match to TRBD2. The germline gives CDR1 SEHNR, CDR2 FQNEAQ (reference sequence). The CDR3 extends over 17 amino acids. V was pared by 5 bases and J by 4 bases, with 13 bases of the junction left unmatched.

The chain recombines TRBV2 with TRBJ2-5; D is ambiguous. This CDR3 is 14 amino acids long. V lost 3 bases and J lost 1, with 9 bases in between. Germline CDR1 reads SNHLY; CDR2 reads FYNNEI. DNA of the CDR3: TGTGCCAGCAGTGACACAACCGTCCAAGAGACCCAGTACTTC. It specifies CASSDTTVQETQYF.

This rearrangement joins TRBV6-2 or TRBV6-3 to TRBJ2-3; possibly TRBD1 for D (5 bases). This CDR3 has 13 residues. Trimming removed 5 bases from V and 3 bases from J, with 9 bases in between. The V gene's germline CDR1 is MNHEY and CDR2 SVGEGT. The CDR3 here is CASSKTDTDTQYF. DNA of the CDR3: TGTGCCAGCAGTAAGACAGATACAGATACGCAGTATTTT.